Below, 13 T cell receptor beta chains from the same sample are listed, as sequenced in a study of blood T cell repertoires in COVID-19. Profiling relied on immunoSEQ multiplex PCR, and the TCRdb table lists in-frame clones only, not all of them. Of tens of thousands of clones in the sample, roughly 84% are singletons; the top ten hold roughly 25%. Sequenced sample: peripheral blood. These receptors were collected from a man in his sixties with acute or convalescent COVID-19.

The CDR3 DNA is TGTGCCAGCAGTTACTCCTATGGGACAGTTAACTATGGCTACACCTTC. Translation gives CASSYSYGTVNYGYTF. J is TRBJ1-2 and V is TRBV6-5; 7 bases are shared with TRBD1. J lost 1 base, V lost 0 bases, and 5 bases had no gene match. CDR1 is MNHEY and CDR2 is SVGAGI in the germline V gene. CDR3 length: 16 residues.

V usage is TRBV5-1 and J usage is TRBJ1-2; D unresolved. The CDR3 loop spans 14 amino acids. Per germline, CDR1 SGHRS and CDR2 YFSETQ. The V end lost 1 base, the J end lost 4 bases, and 11 bases lay between the germline ends. This CDR3 is CASSLTDKSYGYTF. CDR3 in DNA: TGCGCCAGCAGCTTGACTGACAAAAGCTATGGCTACACCTTC.

The genes are TRBV2 and TRBJ1-1, with D possibly being TRBD1 (5 bases). With 7 bases removed from V and 1 base from J, the gap between germline ends came to 10 bases. Germline CDR1 SNHLY, CDR2 FYNNEI. The CDR3 contains 13 residues. Here the CDR3 DNA reads TGTGCCAGCAATATACAGGCGAACACTGAAGCTTTCTTT. Protein: CASNIQANTEAFF.

The count of this clone is one. This chain links TRBV10-1 with TRBJ2-7, with 8 bases lining up with TRBD2. V was pared by 3 bases and J by 4 bases, with 14 bases of the junction left unmatched. Germline V gives CDR1 WNHNN, CDR2 SYGVQD (reference sequence). This CDR3 region has 17 residues. CDR3 loop: CASSDLGPFRGGYEQYF. The DNA for the CDR3 is TGCGCCAGCAGTGACTTAGGTCCGTTTCGGGGGGGTTACGAGCAGTACTTC.

The chain couples TRBV12-3 or TRBV12-4 to TRBJ2-2, with 7 bases that match TRBD1. The CDR3 runs to 12 residues. V lost 11 bases to trimming and J lost 3 bases; unmatched junction nucleotides: 3. The CDR3 loop is CAYDRDTGELFF. As DNA, the CDR3 is TGTGCCTATGACAGGGACACCGGGGAGCTGTTTTTT.

This clone was observed a single time. The chain employs TRBV19 and TRBJ1-5; perhaps TRBD1 as D (6 bases). V lost 4 bases and J 5 bases, leaving 18 bases between the germline ends. The CDR3 is made up of 16 amino acids. Per the germline V gene, CDR1 is LNHDA and CDR2 is SQIVND (reference sequence). This CDR3 is CASSTLVGGVYQPQHF. The CDR3 bases are TGTGCCAGTAGTACCCTCGTAGGGGGGGTCTATCAGCCCCAGCATTTT. Full variable domain (remainder filled in from reference TRBV19 and TRBJ1-5): DGGITQSPKYLFRKEGQNVTLSCEQNLNHDAMYWYRQDPGQGLRLIYYSQIVNDFQKGDIAEGYSVSREKKESFPLTVTSAQKNPTAFYLCASSTLVGGVYQPQHFGDGTRLSIL.

V gene TRBV28 combines with J gene TRBJ1-6; TRBD1 might be the D (5 bases). Germline loops: CDR1 MDHEN, CDR2 SYDVKM. This CDR3 has 16 residues. Trimming removed 8 bases at V and 3 bases at J, with 17 bases between. In DNA, the CDR3 is TGTGCCAGCGGGTTTGCCAGGGCGGTCTATAATTCACCCCTCCACTTT. Translating gives CASGFARAVYNSPLHF.

The chain carries TRBV28 and TRBJ1-2, with D perhaps matching TRBD1 (5 bases). V was cut by 1 base and J by 3 bases, with 9 bases left in between. This CDR3 is 14 amino acids long. Germline CDR1 reads MDHEN; CDR2 reads SYDVKM. The CDR3 DNA reads TGTGCCAGCAGTTTATTAGGGGTTTACTATGGCTACACCTTC. Encoded protein: CASSLLGVYYGYTF.

The J gene is TRBJ2-7, the V gene TRBV21-1; TRBD2, the table's D call, was not compared with the DNA. TRBV21-1 is a pseudogene. The CDR3 runs to 21 residues. CDR3 in amino acids: CASSKVLFGETGIQIIHEQYF. Here the CDR3 DNA reads TGTGCCAGCAGCAAAGTATTATTTGGCGAAACGGGGATTCAAATTATCCACGAGCAGTACTTC.

This rearrangement joins TRBV19 to TRBJ2-2; 13 nucleotides agree with TRBD2. J gave up 4 bases and V 10 bases, and 12 bases lay outside the gene matches. The CDR3 contains 17 residues. The V gene's germline CDR1 is LNHDA and CDR2 SQIVND (reference sequence). The CDR3 spells CATSLRTSGGVTGELFF. Written as DNA, the CDR3 is TGTGCCACCTCCTTACGCACTAGCGGGGGGGTCACCGGGGAGCTGTTTTTT.

The count of this clone is one. The chain is built from TRBV7-2 and TRBJ2-3; 9 bases align to TRBD2. CDR1 and CDR2 (germline): SGHTA, FQGNSA. V was pared by 4 bases and J by 6 bases, with 14 bases of the junction left unmatched. The length of the CDR3 is 17 residues. The CDR3 protein is CASSSSSGGLFGDTQYF. The CDR3 DNA follows: TGTGCCAGCAGCTCATCGAGCGGGGGGCTCTTCGGCGATACGCAGTATTTT. Variable domain in full (rest from reference TRBV7-2 and TRBJ2-3): GAGVSQSPSNKVTEKGKDVELRCDPISGHTALYWYRQSLGQGLEFLIYFQGNSAPDKSGLPSDRFSAERTGGSVSTLTIQRTQQEDSAVYLCASSSSSGGLFGDTQYFGPGTRLTVL.

A note on this clone: At one boundary the junction diverges from the germline segment, which might be a read error. The rearrangement uses TRBV4-1 and TRBJ1-4, with D maybe TRBD1 (5 bases). The germline V gene has CDR1 MGHRA and CDR2 YSYEKL. The CDR3 contains 19 residues. The DNA for the CDR3 is TGCGCCAGCAGCCAGGGGGGAGCCCGGAGAGGTAAGGGGAATGAAACACTGTTTTTT. Translated: CASSQGGARRGKGNETLFF.

The chain recombines TRBV11-3 with TRBJ2-1; D may be TRBD2 (6 bases). V gave up 0 bases and J gave up 8 bases, with 11 bases separating them. Germline V CDR1 and CDR2: SGHNT, YENEEA. The CDR3 is 14 amino acids. In DNA, the CDR3 is TGTGCCAGCAGCTTAGAAGGTGGGGGGTATGAGCAGTTCTTC. This codes for CASSLEGGGYEQFF. Variable domain in full (rest from reference TRBV11-3 and TRBJ2-1): EAGVVQSPRYKIIEKKQPVAFWCNPISGHNTLYWYLQNLGQGPELLIRYENEEAVDDSQLPKDRFSAERLKGVDSTLKIQPAELGDSAVYLCASSLEGGGYEQFFGPGTRLTVL.